The 14 T cell receptor beta chains given below trace back to one sample, sequenced in a study of OX40 agonist ivuxolimab in advanced cancers. Sequencing was performed with immunoSEQ multiplex PCR; in TCRdb, only in-frame clones are kept and a portion is missing. The table lists roughly 120,000 clones, under 95% of them singletons. Sequences were derived from CD4+ or CD8+ T cells sorted from blood, sampled in a trial of the OX40 agonist ivuxolimab. The receptors come from an adult with an advanced solid tumor such as melanoma, head and neck, liver or kidney cancer.

The chain links TRBV4-1 to TRBJ1-2; D is perhaps TRBD1 (6 bases). Germline assignment: CDR1 MGHRA and CDR2 YSYEKL. The CDR3 is 14 amino acids. V lost 0 bases to trimming and J lost 4 bases, with 9 bases between them. CDR3 DNA sequence: TGCGCCAGCAGCCAAGAACGCAGGGGCTATGGCTACACCTTC. It specifies CASSQERRGYGYTF.

This clone was seen only once. V and J are TRBV6-5 and TRBJ1-3, with D unclear. Germline V gene lookup returns CDR1 MNHEY and CDR2 SVGAGI. The CDR3 extends over 15 amino acids. Deletions cut 3 bases from V and 0 bases from J, with 9 bases between. The CDR3 nucleotides are TGTGCCAGCAGTTATGATGGCAACTCTGGAAACACCATATATTTT. It codes for CASSYDGNSGNTIYF.

The chain joins TRBV27 to TRBJ2-5, with D hard to call. The CDR3 runs to 12 residues. CDR1 is MNHEY, CDR2 SMNVEV, per germline (reference sequence). V lost 2 bases and J lost 4, with 5 bases in between. The CDR3 nucleotides are TGTGCCAGCAGTTTAGTGGGAGAGACCCAGTACTTC. It encodes CASSLVGETQYF.

The chain couples TRBV11-1 to TRBJ2-1; a possible D gene is TRBD1 (6 bases). V was trimmed by 5 bases and J by 0 bases, leaving 17 bases between them. The germline CDR1 and CDR2 sequences are SGHAT and FQDESV (reference sequence). The CDR3 has 17 amino acids. The CDR3 DNA is TGTGCCAGCAGCCACAACAGGGCAGGTCGCTCCTACAATGAGCAGTTCTTC. This gives the protein CASSHNRAGRSYNEQFF.

About this clone: The junction does not match germline at one end; this may be a read error. The V call is TRBV7-7, the J call TRBJ2-5, with 7 bases that match TRBD2. The germline gives CDR1 SSHAT, CDR2 FNYEAQ (reference sequence). The CDR3 contains 15 residues. CDR3 nucleotides: TGTGCTAGCAGCTTAGGCAGCGGGAACCAAGAGACCCAGTACTTC. It translates to CASSLGSGNQETQYF.

The gene calls are TRBV5-4 and TRBJ2-5; TRBD2 matches 7 bases. The J call may be in error: the DNA end matches TRBJ2-7 better. This CDR3 comprises 14 residues. Germline values: CDR1 SGHNT, CDR2 YYREEE (reference sequence). CDR3 in amino acids: CASSFPGGSYEQYF. In DNA, the CDR3 is TGTGCCAGCAGCTTTCCGGGAGGCTCCTACGAGCAGTACTTC.

V gene TRBV25-1 combines with J gene TRBJ2-1; the D gene could be TRBD1 or TRBD2 (6 bases each). Germline V gene lookup returns CDR1 MGHDK and CDR2 SYGVNS. The CDR3 runs 15 residues. V dropped 3 bases and J dropped 7 bases, with 16 bases sitting between them. The CDR3 is CASSESGGAGNEQFF. The DNA for the CDR3 is TGTGCCAGCAGTGAGTCCGGGGGCGCCGGGAATGAGCAGTTCTTC.

CDR3 DNA sequence: TGTGCCAGTAGTCCAACTAGCAACCACGATACGCAGTATTTT. It encodes CASSPTSNHDTQYF. This chain links TRBV19 with TRBJ2-3, with D possibly matching TRBD2 (6 bases). The CDR3 sequence is 14 residues long. Germline CDR1 LNHDA, CDR2 SQIVND (reference sequence). Trimming took off 5 bases at V and 6 bases at J, with 15 bases between the two ends.

V gene TRBV6-5 combines with J gene TRBJ1-1, with 7 bases that match TRBD1. V lost 6 bases to trimming and J lost 5 bases; unmatched junction nucleotides: 6. Looked up from germline, CDR1 is MNHEY and CDR2 is SVGAGI. This CDR3 is 13 amino acids long. The CDR3 sequence: CASSLGQRTEAFF. CDR3 coding DNA: TGTGCCAGCAGCCTGGGACAGCGGACTGAAGCTTTCTTT.

This rearrangement joins TRBV27 to TRBJ1-6; D ambiguous. V lost 5 bases and J lost 3, with 11 bases in between. The CDR3 runs 15 residues. From germline, CDR1 is MNHEY and CDR2 SMNVEV (reference sequence). The CDR3 DNA is TGTGCCAGCAGTCTCCGGACCGACTATAATTCACCCCTCCACTTT. Residues: CASSLRTDYNSPLHF.

About this clone: The same CDR3 also results from other DNA sequences found in this sample. The chain employs TRBV27 and TRBJ1-4; D unresolved. Germline CDR1 is MNHEY and CDR2 is SMNVEV (reference sequence). Trimming removed 2 bases from V and 3 bases from J, with 7 bases in between. The CDR3 extends over 14 amino acids. The CDR3 sequence: CASSLLGSNEKLFF. CDR3 nucleotides: TGTGCCAGCAGTTTACTAGGGTCTAATGAAAAACTGTTTTTT.

The gene calls are TRBV5-8 and TRBJ2-7; 11 nucleotides match TRBD2. V lost 1 base and J lost 2; bases outside the gene matches: 2. CDR1 and CDR2 (germline): SGHTS, YDEGEE. The length of the CDR3 is 15 residues. The CDR3 here is CASSLTTSGTYEQYF. CDR3 sequence (DNA): TGTGCCAGCAGCTTGACGACTAGCGGGACCTACGAGCAGTACTTC.

The chain is built from TRBV13 and TRBJ2-3; 8 nucleotides match TRBD2. The CDR3 has 17 residues. Germline values: CDR1 PRHDT, CDR2 FYEKMQ (reference sequence). V trimming: 4 bases; J trimming: 0 bases; junction bases outside the gene matches: 9. The CDR3 here is CASSSGTSTSSTDTQYF. CDR3 bases: TGTGCCAGCAGCTCCGGGACTAGTACCTCTAGCACAGATACGCAGTATTTT.

The chain links TRBV11-3 to TRBJ2-7, with 8 bases aligning to TRBD1. Germline V gene lookup returns CDR1 SGHNT and CDR2 YENEEA. CDR3 length: 15 amino acids. The V segment lost 5 bases and the J segment 2 bases; nucleotides outside the gene matches: 8. The CDR3 loop reads CASSEAGTGPYEQYF. CDR3 nucleotide sequence: TGTGCCAGCAGCGAGGCCGGGACAGGTCCCTACGAGCAGTACTTC.